Listed below are T cell receptor beta chains from one sample, sequenced in a study of blood T cell repertoires in COVID-19. Libraries were prepared by immunoSEQ multiplex PCR; TCRdb keeps only in-frame clonotypes and omits some of them. The data hold about 98,000 clones, with roughly 86% observed a single time. The specimen sequenced was peripheral blood. The source of these receptors is a man aged 50-60 years with active or convalescent COVID-19. Both conserved end residues are part of each CDR3. The D gene is left open where the match is weak. Clone size is not always given. Where it is, it says once, few, many or a class for expanded clones.

TGTGCCAGCAGCGTTGGGACTAGCGGGGGGTTAGATACGCAGTATTTT CASSVGTSGGLDTQYF TRBD2 TRBJ2-3 TRBV9 -
TGTGCCAGCAGCCTAAACAGAGATGAAGCTTTCTTT CASSLNRDEAFF - TRBJ1-1 TRBV4-2 once
TGCGCCAGCAGCTTGTTTGGACAGCTTGCGTTGGAGACCCAGTACTTC CASSLFGQLALETQYF - TRBJ2-5 TRBV5-1 once
TGTGCCTGGAGTCAGATAGAGGGTCAGCCCCAGCATTTT CAWSQIEGQPQHF - TRBJ1-5 TRBV30 -
TGTGCCAGCAGTTACCTAGCGGGGGACAACACCGGGGAGCTGTTTTTT CASSYLAGDNTGELFF TRBD2 TRBJ2-2 TRBV6-2/TRBV6-3 -
TGTGCCAGCAGCCCTAGGACGGATACAGGGCCCCAGCATTTT CASSPRTDTGPQHF - TRBJ1-5 TRBV7-8 -
TGTGCCAGCTCACCCCCACAGGGGGTTGTCGACGAGCAGTACTTC CASSPPQGVVDEQYF TRBD1 TRBJ2-7 TRBV18 -
TGCAGCGTTGATGAGAGTCTCCAAGAGACCCAGTACTTC CSVDESLQETQYF - TRBJ2-5 TRBV29-1 -
TGTGCCAGCAGGGCGGGGACGGCATCTGGAAACACCATATATTTT CASRAGTASGNTIYF - TRBJ1-3 TRBV2 -
TGTGCCTGGAGTGTTATGGGGGGGATCACAGATACGCAGTATTTT CAWSVMGGITDTQYF TRBD2 TRBJ2-3 TRBV30 -
TGTGCCAGCAGCGTTACAGGGGAGACCTATAATTCACCCCTCCACTTT CASSVTGETYNSPLHF TRBD1 TRBJ1-6 TRBV9 -
TGTGCCAGTAGTATGAGAACTGGGGCCAACGTCCTGACTTTC CASSMRTGANVLTF - TRBJ2-6 TRBV19 -
TGTGCCAGCAGGGACTTTCCCGGGAATGAGCAGTTCTTC CASRDFPGNEQFF - TRBJ2-1 TRBV7-2 -
TGTGCCAGCAGTGACCCAAGCGAGGTCGGCAATGAGCAGTTCTTC CASSDPSEVGNEQFF - TRBJ2-1 TRBV6-1 few
TGCGCCAGCAGTGAGTCGCCGCTATATAATTCACCCCTCCACTTT CASSESPLYNSPLHF - TRBJ1-6 TRBV10-2 -
TGTGCCAGCAGCTACAGGAGTGAAGCTTTCTTT CASSYRSEAFF - TRBJ1-1 TRBV12-3/TRBV12-4 -